This T cell receptor (beta chain) was profiled in a study of CD8 T cells in ankylosing spondylitis. Study observations and caveats: Seemingly characteristic of ankylosing spondylitis blood was a TCR beta motif consisting of several highly homologous variants.

V trimming: 8 bases; J trimming: 9 bases; junction bases outside the gene matches: 3. Germline CDR1 ENHRY, CDR2 SYGVKD. The CDR3 sequence is 13 residues long. From the 5' RACE reads, TCRdb called clonotypes with MiXCR, one entry per CDR3 protein. The repertoire has under 950,000 distinct CDR3 sequences, 15% to 20% of them found once; the top ten carry about 19%. This clonotype has a handful of counts. No antigen is known for it. The chain couples TRBV10-3 to TRBJ2-1; TRBD2 matches at 14 bases. The sample taken for sequencing was blood, either unsorted or a sorted T cell fraction (not recorded which). This TCR was sampled from a male donor with ankylosing spondylitis. The CDR3 here is CAIRLAGGTEQFF. CDR3 coding DNA: TGTGCCATCCGACTAGCGGGGGGGACTGAGCAGTTCTTC.